This T cell receptor beta chain stems from a study of blood T cells in healthy people across ages. Overall study results and limits: Donor CMV infection status was unknown, possibly confounding age-related changes in expanded clonotypes.

Concerning this clonotype: What it binds is unknown.

The CDR3 loop spans 16 amino acids. The V and J ends lost 2 bases and 5 bases, in that order; junction bases with no gene match: 8. Germline V gene data show CDR1 as MNHNS and CDR2 as SASEGT. A second roughly 6 to 11 cycle PCR used barcoded and J-beta primers. TCRdb passed the 5' RACE reads through MiXCR, listing each CDR3 protein once. The sample contains around 1,900,000 distinct CDR3 sequences, roughly two fifths of which appear only once. Input material: blood. V usage is TRBV6-1 and J usage is TRBJ1-1, with 10 bases identical to TRBD1. This clonotype was obtained from a human donor in good health. The DNA of the CDR3 is TGTGCCAGCAGTGAAATCCAAGGACAGGGGGGAACTGAAGCTTTCTTT. Its protein product is CASSEIQGQGGTEAFF.